Below, 19 T cell receptor beta chains from the same sample are listed, as sequenced in a study of blood T cell repertoires in COVID-19. Profiling relied on immunoSEQ multiplex PCR, and the TCRdb table lists in-frame clones only, not all of them. The sample holds fewer than 250,000 clones, 80% to 85% seen once. Material: peripheral blood. The receptors shown here come from a human donor in a cohort sampled during active COVID-19.

Only one count was recorded for this clone. The chain carries TRBV28 and TRBJ2-2, with no clear D. V lost 10 bases and J lost 5, with 11 bases in between. There are 12 residues in the CDR3. CDR1 and CDR2 (germline): MDHEN, SYDVKM. The CDR3 reads CATPTETGELFF. The DNA of the CDR3 is TGTGCCACCCCGACGGAGACCGGGGAGCTGTTTTTT.

The V call is TRBV6-5, the J call TRBJ1-3, with TRBD1 matching 8 bases. V lost 6 bases to trimming and J lost 4 bases; unmatched junction nucleotides: 8. This CDR3 comprises 15 residues. Looked up from germline, CDR1 is MNHEY and CDR2 is SVGAGI. The DNA of the CDR3 is TGTGCCAGCAGAAAACAGGGGGAGGCCGGAAACACCATATATTTT. This sequence encodes CASRKQGEAGNTIYF.

The count of this clone is one. The chain recombines TRBV6-5 with TRBJ1-1; D might be TRBD1 (5 bases). This CDR3 comprises 14 residues. The V and J ends lost 2 bases and 3 bases respectively, with 10 bases between them. Looked up from germline, CDR1 is MNHEY and CDR2 is SVGAGI. The CDR3 sequence: CASSYRGIYTEAFF. The CDR3 nucleotides read TGTGCCAGCAGTTACAGGGGAATTTACACTGAAGCTTTCTTT.

The V and J genes are TRBV3-1 (or the pseudogene TRBV3-2) and TRBJ1-1; D unresolved. V gave up 2 bases and J gave up 0 bases, with 7 bases separating them. Per the germline V gene, CDR1 is LGHDT and CDR2 is YNNKEL (reference sequence). This CDR3 has 14 amino acids. Here the CDR3 DNA reads TGTGCCAGCAGCCAATTGAGAATGAACACTGAAGCTTTCTTT. Translated: CASSQLRMNTEAFF.

The rearrangement links TRBV11-2 to TRBJ2-2; the D is unclear. Trimming took 3 bases from V and 3 from J, leaving 5 bases between them. The CDR3 sequence is 13 residues long. CDR1 and CDR2 (germline): SGHAT, FQNNGV. The CDR3 loop reads CASSFGHTGELFF. The CDR3 DNA is TGTGCCAGCAGCTTTGGGCACACCGGGGAGCTGTTTTTT.

The J gene is TRBJ1-2, the V gene TRBV3-1 (or the pseudogene TRBV3-2); no firm D call. Germline-derived CDR1 and CDR2 are LGHDT and YNNKEL (reference sequence). Between the trimmed V and J ends, which lost 1 base and 3 bases, there was a span of 12 bases. The CDR3 consists of 15 residues. CDR3 in DNA: TGTGCCAGCAGCCAAGGACGGGTCGGCTACTATGGCTACACCTTC. It translates to CASSQGRVGYYGYTF.

CDR3 protein: CAQTRGDPTDTQYF. For the CDR3, the DNA is TGTGCCCAGACGCGGGGAGACCCCACAGATACGCAGTATTTT. J is TRBJ2-3 and V is TRBV30; D is possibly TRBD2 (6 bases). Germline V gene lookup returns CDR1 GTSNPN and CDR2 SVGIG (reference sequence). Trimming pared 8 bases from V and 2 bases from J, leaving 17 bases between. The CDR3 consists of 14 residues. The variable domain in full, with the rest retrieved from reference TRBV30 and TRBJ2-3, is SQTIHQWPATLVQPVGSPLSLECTVEGTSNPNLYWYRQAAGRGLQLLFYSVGIGQISSEVPQNLSASRPQDRQFILSSKKLLLSDSGFYLCAQTRGDPTDTQYFGPGTRLTVL.

The V and J genes are TRBV5-1 and TRBJ2-2, with TRBD2 matching over 7 bases. Per the germline V gene, CDR1 is SGHRS and CDR2 is YFSETQ. Trimming removed 1 base from V and 0 bases from J; junction bases left unmatched: 6. This CDR3 has 17 residues. In nucleotides, the CDR3 is TGCGCCAGCAGCTTGCGTATCGCGGGAGCGAACACCGGGGAGCTGTTTTTT. Amino acid sequence: CASSLRIAGANTGELFF.

This rearrangement joins TRBV5-1 to TRBJ2-7, with D possibly being TRBD1 (5 bases). Germline CDR1 and CDR2: SGHRS and YFSETQ. This CDR3 is built from 15 residues. V lost 2 bases and J lost 1, with 13 bases in between. The CDR3 loop is CASSFQGGASYEQYF. CDR3 DNA sequence: TGCGCCAGCAGCTTTCAGGGTGGGGCTTCCTACGAGCAGTACTTC. Based on the CDR3 plus reference TRBV5-1 and TRBJ2-7, the full variable domain is KAGVTQTPRYLIKTRGQQVTLSCSPISGHRSVSWYQQTPGQGLQFLFEYFSETQRNKGNFPGRFSGRQFSNSRSEMNVSTLELGDSALYLCASSFQGGASYEQYFGPGTRLTVT.

V gene TRBV5-1 combines with J gene TRBJ1-1, with a tentative D call TRBD1 (6 bases). V lost 0 bases and J lost 0, with 12 bases in between. This CDR3 spans 16 amino acids. Germline CDR1 SGHRS, CDR2 YFSETQ. The CDR3 loop reads CASSLGGTFMNTEAFF. The DNA for the CDR3 is TGCGCCAGCAGCTTGGGAGGGACATTTATGAACACTGAAGCTTTCTTT.

This rearrangement joins TRBV24-1 to TRBJ1-2, with 7 positions matching TRBD1. The germline V gene has CDR1 KGHDR and CDR2 SFDVKD. The V segment lost 9 bases and the J segment 6 bases; nucleotides outside the gene matches: 6. This CDR3 is built from 12 residues. Written as DNA, the CDR3 is TGTGCCACCGGCGGGACAGAAGATGGCTACACCTTC. Its translation is CATGGTEDGYTF.

V is TRBV7-9 and J is TRBJ1-2, with D perhaps TRBD1 (5 bases). This CDR3 is built from 12 residues. V lost 2 bases and J 6 bases, leaving 7 bases between the germline ends. Germline V gene data show CDR1 as SEHNR and CDR2 as FQNEAQ (reference sequence). The CDR3 is CASSLWGDGYTF. The CDR3, as DNA: TGTGCCAGCAGCTTATGGGGCGATGGCTACACCTTC. The full variable domain, in which reference TRBV7-9 and TRBJ1-2 provide the parts outside the CDR3, is DTGVSQNPRHKITKRGQNVTFRCDPISEHNRLYWYRQTLGQGPEFLTYFQNEAQLEKSRLLSDRFSAERPKGSFSTLEIQRTEQGDSAMYLCASSLWGDGYTFGSGTRLTVV.

A single count supports this clone. The genes are TRBV7-9 and TRBJ2-2; D remains ambiguous. This CDR3 comprises 12 residues. The V and J ends lost 6 bases and 6 bases respectively, with 8 bases between them. Germline V gene sequence: CDR1 SEHNR, CDR2 FQNEAQ (reference sequence). The DNA of the CDR3 is TGTGCCAGCAGTCCTACGGCCGGGGAGCTGTTTTTT. This gives the protein CASSPTAGELFF.

The chain links TRBV11-2 to TRBJ1-6; 7 nucleotides agree with TRBD1. Germline lookup yields CDR1 SGHAT and CDR2 FQNNGV. The CDR3 covers 15 residues. The V gene end was trimmed by 1 base and the J gene end by 6 bases; junction bases not matched to a gene: 3. In DNA, the CDR3 is TGTGCCAGCAGCTTAGTCACAGGGGCTAATTCACCCCTCCACTTT. It codes for CASSLVTGANSPLHF.

The chain is built from TRBV4-1 and TRBJ2-1, with 7 bases aligning to TRBD2. CDR1 and CDR2 (germline): MGHRA, YSYEKL. J lost 9 bases, V lost 3 bases, and 2 bases had no gene match. CDR3 size: 12 residues. CDR3 residues: CASSHVAGEQFF. The CDR3 DNA sequence: TGCGCCAGCAGCCATGTAGCGGGTGAGCAGTTCTTC.

CDR3 sequence (DNA): TGTGCCAGTAGCCCCCCCCACAGCTTCATAACTAATGAAAAACTGTTTTTT. It is translated as CASSPPHSFITNEKLFF. The gene calls are TRBV19 and TRBJ1-4; no firm D call. The V gene lost 6 bases and the J gene lost 1 base, with 18 bases spanning the gap. The germline gives CDR1 LNHDA, CDR2 SQIVND (reference sequence). The CDR3 is 17 residues long.

This chain links TRBV3-1 (or the pseudogene TRBV3-2) with TRBJ2-5, with a possible D match to TRBD1 (5 bases). Germline V gives CDR1 LGHDT, CDR2 YNNKEL (reference sequence). CDR3 length: 15 residues. The V end was cut by 3 bases, the J end by 2 bases, with 13 bases between. CDR3 nucleotide sequence: TGTGCCAGCAGCCAGGAGTTGGACAAACAAGAGACCCAGTACTTC. This gives the protein CASSQELDKQETQYF.

The count of this clone is one. The CDR3 is CASSVAVNTGELFF. CDR3 in DNA: TGTGCCAGCAGCGTAGCGGTTAACACCGGGGAGCTGTTTTTT. This chain joins TRBV9 and TRBJ2-2; D remains unclear. Germline CDR1 and CDR2: SGDLS and YYNGEE. V was pared by 0 bases and J by 2 bases, with 5 bases between. This CDR3 contains 14 residues.

This chain joins TRBV18 and TRBJ1-1, with 7 bases aligning to TRBD1. Germline-derived CDR1 and CDR2 are KGHSH and LQKENI. This CDR3 has 14 amino acids. V dropped 9 bases and J dropped 2; count of bases not matched to a gene: 9. The CDR3 nucleotides are TGTGCCAGTAACTCGAGGGGGCTTAACACTGAAGCTTTCTTT. Protein product: CASNSRGLNTEAFF.